This T cell receptor (beta chain) was observed in a study of shared clonotypes between healthy human individuals. Study-wide background: Per donor, CD8 memory used one plate, CD8 naive used two, CD4 memory used three and CD4 naive used three.

The table came from immunoSEQ multiplex PCR; TCRdb's copy has only in-frame clones and leaves some out. Among hundreds of thousands of clones listed, around 97% were seen once. Germline V gives CDR1 SGHRS, CDR2 YFSETQ. The CDR3 has 13 amino acids. Deletions cut 0 bases from V and 2 bases from J, with 5 bases between. A word on this clone: What it binds is unknown. The same CDR3 arises from other DNA sequences in this sample as well.

Points from the study as a whole: Measured sharing among donors was expected to vary with sequencing depth.

Source material: naive CD4+ T cells sorted from blood. Indicated subset: CD45RA+ positively selected. The chain is built from TRBV5-1 and TRBJ1-1; no clear D gene. The receptor was isolated from a woman in her thirties in good health. This CDR3 reads CASSLGRNTEAFF. CDR3 nucleotide sequence: TGCGCCAGCAGCTTGGGTAGAAACACTGAAGCTTTCTTT.